The clone carrying this T cell receptor beta chain was observed a few times. This specimen belongs to a study of blood T cell repertoires in COVID-19. Whole-study context: Samples came from the United States, Italy and Spain, spanning acute and convalescent COVID-19. PBMCs, B-cell-depleted T cells, or T cells provided the cDNA or gDNA that made up the material.

In the original workflow: Reference gene primers were amplified, and this amplification served to estimate nucleated cell counts. The method was immunoSEQ multiplex PCR; TCRdb's version includes in-frame clones alone and lacks a portion of them. V and J calls and clone size are given by that table; D and trimming were obtained from the DNA. The sample consists of under 95,000 clones, about three quarters of them appearing once. CDR1 is SGHDT and CDR2 is YYEEEE in the germline V gene. The CDR3 totals 16 residues. The V gene lost 7 bases and the J gene lost 2 bases, with 19 bases spanning the gap. The chain has TRBV5-6 and TRBJ1-5; D is perhaps TRBD1 (6 bases). What was sequenced was peripheral blood. The origin of this receptor is a man in his fifties with active or convalescent COVID-19. The CDR3 loop is CASFANGGLGNQPQHF. CDR3 sequence (DNA): TGTGCCAGCTTCGCGAACGGGGGGCTCGGCAATCAGCCCCAGCATTTT.